This T cell receptor beta chain stems from a study of cytomegalovirus exposure and HLA in healthy donors. Study outcomes and limitations: Indistinguishability led to the exclusion of some V segments, TRBV6-2 and TRBV6-3 included. In vitro, three CMV-associated chains proved specific for CMV antigens. It was shown in a later analysis that HLA-associated TCR beta chains were more clonally expanded than other, equally common chains. The likely origin of a cluster of highly shared sequence variants was a sequencing artifact.

Primers: 60 Vbeta forward and 13 Jbeta reverse. Profiling relied on immunoSEQ multiplex PCR, and the TCRdb table lists in-frame clones only, not all of them. The data contain tens of thousands of clones, around three quarters of them singletons. To note about this clone: As yet, its antigen is unknown.

The germline V gene encodes CDR1 SGHAT and CDR2 FQNNGV. The CDR3 covers 17 residues. Between the trimmed V and J ends, which lost 1 base and 2 bases, there was a span of 14 bases. The V call is TRBV11-2, the J call TRBJ1-4; D not resolved. The sequence was obtained from a male donor in good health and CMV-seronegative. Sequenced: PBMCs. For the CDR3, the DNA is TGTGCCAGCAGCTTAGGGGGAGGTGGGCTGACTAATGAAAAACTGTTTTTT. Translating it yields CASSLGGGGLTNEKLFF.